The present entry profiles one TCR beta chain with its context. Its antigen is unknown. TCRdb analysed the PCR reads with MiXCR anew, one entry per CDR3 protein. In the table there are some 590,000 distinct CDR3 sequences, roughly 25% of which are singletons. The data were taken from a study of molecular identifiers for immune sequencing clone quantification. At the level of the study: Four portions were sequenced after RNA from roughly 18,000 or 92,000 naive CD8 cells was split five ways in replicates. Study results and limitations: The study reportedly detected spiked Jurkat TCR RNA from one cell among about 970,000 naive cells.

Losses at the gene ends were 3 bases for V and 11 bases for J; bases not matched to a gene: 10. The CDR3 is 13 residues long. CDR1 and CDR2 from the germline V gene are GTSNPN and SVGIG (reference sequence). V usage is TRBV30 and J usage is TRBJ1-1; TRBD1 agrees at 9 bases. Material for sequencing was naive CD8+ T cells from blood, with Jurkat cell RNA spiked in. Indicated subset: FACS-sorted CD8+CD4-CCR7+CD45RA+ naive T cells. This receptor was obtained from a human donor in good health. Some libraries in this study had Jurkat cell RNA spiked in. CDR3: CAWSSGTGRNAFF. CDR3 nucleotides: TGTGCCTGGAGCTCCGGGACAGGGAGAAACGCTTTCTTT.